Each of the 12 T cell receptor beta chains below was sequenced from the same sample in a study of tumor-infiltrating lymphocytes in primary liver carcinoma. Germline DNA was also extracted, while the blood RNA originated from unsorted whole blood. A primer in the constant region served to generate TCR beta cDNA from approximately 460 ng of total RNA. Libraries for TCR beta were built through three nested multiplex PCR rounds, which together made up a slightly modified ARM-PCR procedure. Amplification in the first two PCR rounds was performed using TRBV1-TRBV30 forward primers and a C-beta reverse primer for about 10 cycles each. TCRdb fed the multiplex PCR reads into MiXCR, producing one record per CDR3 protein. Among around 170,000 distinct CDR3 sequences listed, 50% to 75% were seen once. The sequenced material came from peripheral blood. Receptor source: a man aged 40-55 years with primary liver carcinoma and hepatitis B virus infection.

Details on this clonotype: The junction shows a germline mismatch at one end, possibly a read error. The chain has TRBV29-1 and TRBJ2-1; possibly TRBD2 for D (5 bases). This CDR3 has 16 residues. The germline V gene has CDR1 SQVTM and CDR2 ANQGSEA. The CDR3 bases are TGCAGCGCCGTAGGCTGGACTGGCGGGTCCTACAATGAGCGGTTCTTC. This encodes CSAVGWTGGSYNERFF.

In its sample, this clonotype was seen once. Given a much more abundant clone one base away, this may be a read error. This sequence joins TRBV29-1 and TRBJ2-5; D gene uncertain. The V end lost 7 bases, the J end lost 0 bases, and 6 bases lay between the germline ends. The CDR3 is 11 amino acids. Germline CDR1 reads SQVTM; CDR2 reads ANQGSEA. This CDR3 is CSGAYQETQYF. CDR3 bases: TGCAGCGGGGCGTACCAAGAGACCCAGTACTTC.

The rearrangement uses TRBV2 and TRBJ2-2; no firm D call. CDR1 and CDR2 (germline): SNHLY, FYNNEI. V dropped 3 bases and J dropped 6 bases, with 8 bases sitting between them. The CDR3 is made up of 13 amino acids. CDR3 bases: TGTGCCAGCAGTGAGACATTCTCCGGGGAGCTGTTTTTT. This translates into CASSETFSGELFF.

In regard to this clonotype: The junction shows a germline mismatch at one end, possibly a read error. The V call is TRBV11-2, the J call TRBJ2-2; perhaps TRBD2 as D (5 bases). The CDR3 runs to 18 residues. Germline assignment: CDR1 SGHAT and CDR2 FQNNGV. The DNA for the CDR3 is TGTGCCAACAGCAACTCGTGGGCGAGGGTTACGAACACCGGGGAGCTGTTTTTT. It yields the protein CANSNSWARVTNTGELFF.

Regarding this clonotype: Since no conserved phenylalanine or tryptophan closes the CDR3, a read error is the likely cause. V is TRBV6-5 and J is TRBJ2-7, with 8 bases identical to TRBD1. V trimming: 4 bases; J trimming: 5 bases; junction bases outside the gene matches: 13. CDR1 is MNHEY, CDR2 SVGAGI, per germline. CDR3 length: 16 residues. CDR3 amino acids: CASSSPIQTGANEQYL. The CDR3 DNA reads as TGTGCCAGCAGTTCCCCAATCCAGACAGGGGCCAACGAGCAGTACCTC.

V usage is TRBV12-3 or TRBV12-4 and J usage is TRBJ2-7, with TRBD2 identical over 14 bases. The CDR3 length is 15 residues. J was trimmed by 3 bases and V by 6 bases; bases with no gene match: 4. Written as DNA, the CDR3 is TGTGCCAGCAGGTACGGACTAGCGGGAGGCTACGAGCAGTACTTC. Protein sequence: CASRYGLAGGYEQYF.

This clonotype appeared a few times. The rearrangement joins TRBV29-1 to TRBJ1-3, with no clear D. CDR1 and CDR2 from the germline V gene are SQVTM and ANQGSEA. V gave up 4 bases and J gave up 0 bases, with 7 bases separating them. The CDR3 has 13 amino acids. The CDR3 DNA reads as TGCAGCGTTGGGCTGAGCTCTGGAAACACCATATATTTT. It yields the protein CSVGLSSGNTIYF.

In this sample, this clonotype turned up many times. It may be a read error: a sequence one base away is much more abundant. The J gene is TRBJ2-3, the V gene TRBV11-2; D unclear. CDR1 and CDR2 (germline): SGHAT, FQNNGV. The CDR3 is made up of 13 amino acids. CDR3 DNA sequence: TGTGCCGGCAGATCGTCGGAGAGATGGACGCAGTATTTT. Its protein product is CAGRSSERWTQYF. Together with reference TRBV11-2 and TRBJ2-3, the CDR3 gives the full variable domain: EAGVAQSPRYKIIEKRQSVAFWCNPISGHATLYWYQQILGQGPKLLIQFQNNGVVDDSQLPKDRFSAERLKGVDSTLKIQPAKLEDSAVYLCAGRSSERWTQYFGPGTRLTVL.

In its sample, this clonotype was seen a few times. This may be a read error, as it is one base from a much larger clone. A read error is likely, as this CDR3 ends without the conserved phenylalanine or tryptophan. J is TRBJ1-5 and V is TRBV11-2, with D possibly TRBD1 on 5 matching bases. The V and J ends lost 5 bases and 6 bases respectively, with 11 bases between them. The CDR3 has 13 amino acids. CDR1 is SGHAT, CDR2 FQNNGV, per germline. Here the CDR3 reads CASSPFGGQPQHL. CDR3 nucleotide sequence: TGTGCCAGCAGCCCCTTTGGGGGTCAGCCCCAGCATCTT.

V usage is TRBV5-4 and J usage is TRBJ2-7, with 8 bases lining up with TRBD1. V trimming: 5 bases; J trimming: 1 base; junction bases outside the gene matches: 8. Germline CDR1 and CDR2: SGHNT and YYREEE (reference sequence). CDR3 length: 15 residues. The CDR3 here is CASSPGQGRSYEQYF. In nucleotides, the CDR3 is TGTGCCAGCAGTCCCGGACAGGGTAGATCCTACGAGCAGTACTTC.

Worth noting for this clonotype: A much larger clone lies a single base off, so this may be a read error. V and J are TRBV11-3 and TRBJ2-5; no firm D call. The germline gives CDR1 SGHNT, CDR2 YENEEA. The CDR3 totals 13 residues. Here the CDR3 DNA reads TGTACCAGCAGCTTATCGGACGGGGAGACCCAGTACTTC. It codes for CTSSLSDGETQYF.

The CDR3 region has the DNA TGCGCCAGCAGTGGAGGAGGGGCCTTGAACACCGGGGAGCTGTTTTTT. Translation: CASSGGGALNTGELFF. V usage is TRBV10-1 and J usage is TRBJ2-2; D might be TRBD2 (6 bases). The V end lost 4 bases, the J end lost 1 base, and 13 bases lay between the germline ends. This CDR3 region has 16 residues. Germline V gene sequence: CDR1 WNHNN, CDR2 SYGVQD (reference sequence).